The rows below give T cell receptor beta chains drawn from one sample of a study of TIL therapy for anti-PD-1-resistant metastatic lung cancer. TCRdb's table, derived via immunoSEQ multiplex PCR, lists solely in-frame clones and lacks some. The sample has approximately 47,000 clones; just over 85% are singletons. Material: blood, obtained at baseline. The origin of the receptors is a person aged 30 to 80 with non-small cell lung cancer. Each CDR3 is given with its conserved first and last residue. D genes are given only for firm matches. Some rows have no size entry. The others give once, few or many, or a class for an expanded clone.

j_gene	v_gene	abundance	d_gene	CDR3nt	CDR3aa
TRBJ2-7	TRBV30	-	TRBD2	TGTGCCTGGACTAGCGGGAGGTACGAGCAGTACTTC	CAWTSGRYEQYF
TRBJ2-4	TRBV18	-	-	TGTGCCAGCTCCGTTCTAGCCAAAAACATTCAGTACTTC	CASSVLAKNIQYF
TRBJ2-7	TRBV24-1	-	-	TGTGCCACCAGTGACAGGGGCGATACCTACGAGCAGTACTTC	CATSDRGDTYEQYF
TRBJ2-5	TRBV7-8	-	-	TGTGCCAGCAGCTTAGAAAGGATCCTAGCAAGGGCCCAAGAGACCCAGTACTTC	CASSLERILARAQETQYF
TRBJ2-7	TRBV10-3	-	TRBD2	TGTGCCATCAGTGAAACTCAGGGGACTAGCGGGAGCCGGCAGTACTTC	CAISETQGTSGSRQYF
TRBJ1-6	TRBV5-6	-	-	TGTGCCAGCAGCTTGACAGGGAGGTATTCACCCCTCCACTTT	CASSLTGRYSPLHF
TRBJ1-2	TRBV3-1/TRBV3-2	-	TRBD1	TGTGCCAGCAGCCCAGGGACAGGCTATGGCTACACCTTC	CASSPGTGYGYTF
TRBJ2-7	TRBV7-9	-	TRBD1	TGTGCCAGCAGCTTAGGGACAGGTATCGAGCAGTACTTC	CASSLGTGIEQYF
TRBJ2-3	TRBV19	-	TRBD2	TGTGCCAGTAGTATGGGTAGCGGGAGCACAGATACGCAGTATTTT	CASSMGSGSTDTQYF
TRBJ1-6	TRBV5-4	-	-	TGTGCCAGCAGCTTGGCCGGGGTGAATTCACCCCTCCACTTT	CASSLAGVNSPLHF
TRBJ2-5	TRBV24-1	-	TRBD2	TGTGCCACCAGTGATTTGGGGGCTGGGGGAGGGGAGACCCAGTACTTC	CATSDLGAGGGETQYF
TRBJ1-3	TRBV7-3	-	-	TGTGCCAGCAGCTTGGAAGAAGGAAACACCATATATTTT	CASSLEEGNTIYF
TRBJ2-1	TRBV7-9	-	-	TGTGCCAGCAGCTCTCGTCGGCCCTTGGGGGATGAGCAGTTCTTC	CASSSRRPLGDEQFF
TRBJ2-1	TRBV6-2/TRBV6-3	-	TRBD1	TGTGCCAGCAGTTTCAGGGGGAGTACCTACAATGAGCAGTTCTTC	CASSFRGSTYNEQFF
TRBJ1-5	TRBV27	-	-	TGTGCCAGCGGGGGGAATCAGCCCCAGCATTTT	CASGGNQPQHF
TRBJ2-7	TRBV11-2	-	-	TGTGCCAGCAGCTTCTGGGTTCGTGGGGACCTCTACGAGCAGTACTTC	CASSFWVRGDLYEQYF
TRBJ2-2	TRBV9	-	TRBD1	TGTGCCAGCAGCGTTAGGACAGGGGCGACCGGGGAGCTGTTTTTT	CASSVRTGATGELFF
TRBJ1-2	TRBV10-1	-	-	TGCGCCAGCAGTGCGGGGCCTAACTATGGCTACACCTTC	CASSAGPNYGYTF
TRBJ2-6	TRBV5-5	-	TRBD2	TGTGCCAGCAGCCGCGCGGGAGTGGGGGCCAACGTCCTGACTTTC	CASSRAGVGANVLTF
TRBJ1-2	TRBV27	few	TRBD1	TGTGCCAGCACGCGGGACAGCTCCAACGGCTACACCTTC	CASTRDSSNGYTF
TRBJ1-3	TRBV28	-	-	TGTGCCAGCAGTCTACTCTCGGTAGACACCATATATTTT	CASSLLSVDTIYF
TRBJ2-7	TRBV7-9	few	-	TGTGCCAGCACCCCCCGAGACTCCTACGAGCAGTACTTC	CASTPRDSYEQYF
TRBJ2-7	TRBV6-5	-	TRBD2	TGTGCCAGCAGGGTGGGACTAGCGGGGGGCTACGAGCAGTACTTC	CASRVGLAGGYEQYF
TRBJ1-5	TRBV6-2/TRBV6-3	-	TRBD1	TGTGCCAGCAGTTACACCCCGGGACAGGGCCTAAATCAGCCCCAGCATTTT	CASSYTPGQGLNQPQHF
TRBJ2-1	TRBV3-1/TRBV3-2	once	-	TGTGCCAGCAGTCGGGACCTGAGCTCCTACAATGAGCAGTTCTTC	CASSRDLSSYNEQFF
TRBJ1-4	TRBV7-2	-	-	TGTGCCAGCAGCCACCCCGGACAGCTGAATGAAAAACTGTTTTTT	CASSHPGQLNEKLFF
TRBJ1-1	TRBV30	-	-	TGTGCCTGGGCCCCTGGGGGGGCGTTTATTGCTGAAGCTTTCTTT	CAWAPGGAFIAEAFF
TRBJ1-1	TRBV28	-	-	TGTGCCAGTAAGCACGGCTGGATGAACACTGAAGCTTTCTTT	CASKHGWMNTEAFF
TRBJ2-7	TRBV30	-	-	TGTGCCTGGAGTGGAGGAAGGAACAGATTATACGAGCAGTACTTC	CAWSGGRNRLYEQYF
TRBJ2-1	TRBV9	-	-	TGTGCCAGCAGCGCACGAACAGGTCCGAGCTCCTACAATGAGCAGTTCTTC	CASSARTGPSSYNEQFF
TRBJ1-1	TRBV7-8	-	-	TGTGCCAGCAGCTTGCGAGGAATGGTGAACACTGAAGCTTTCTTT	CASSLRGMVNTEAFF
TRBJ2-3	TRBV11-2	-	-	TGTGCCAGCAGCTTTCACAGGGCAGATACGCAGTATTTT	CASSFHRADTQYF
TRBJ2-3	TRBV4-3	-	-	TGCGCCAGCAGCCAAATCGGACGCACAGATACGCAGTATTTT	CASSQIGRTDTQYF
TRBJ2-5	TRBV3-1/TRBV3-2	-	TRBD1	TGTGCCAGCAGCCAAGCCGACAGGGTTCGAGAGACCCAGTACTTC	CASSQADRVRETQYF
TRBJ1-6	TRBV19	-	-	TGTGCCAGTAGTATCACACGGAGCTCCTATAATTCACCCCTCCACTTT	CASSITRSSYNSPLHF
TRBJ1-4	TRBV4-2	few	-	TGTGCCAGCAGCCTGGGGGTCCAGGAAAAACTGTTTTTT	CASSLGVQEKLFF
TRBJ1-5	TRBV19	-	-	TGTGCCAGTAGTATCCCAACAGGGATGGGGGACAATCAGCCCCAGCATTTT	CASSIPTGMGDNQPQHF
TRBJ2-1	TRBV27	once	-	TGTGCCAGCAGTCAGGGACTCCCTTTGAATGAGCAGTTCTTC	CASSQGLPLNEQFF
TRBJ2-2	TRBV19	-	TRBD1	TGTGCCAGTAGTATCAGCAGGGGGAGGAACACCGGGGAGCTGTTTTTT	CASSISRGRNTGELFF
TRBJ2-1	TRBV18	-	TRBD2	TGTGCCAGCTCACCAAGGGGACTAGTGTTGTTCTTC	CASSPRGLVLFF
TRBJ1-5	TRBV29-1	once	TRBD1	TGCAGCGGACTGACAGGGGCAAATCAGCCCCAGCATTTT	CSGLTGANQPQHF
TRBJ2-1	TRBV5-1	-	-	TGCGCCAGCAGCTTAGAACAGGGATTCGATGAGCAGTTCTTC	CASSLEQGFDEQFF
TRBJ2-7	TRBV5-1	-	-	TGCGCCAGCAGCTTGGATTCCAGGGGCATCTACGAGCAGTACTTC	CASSLDSRGIYEQYF
TRBJ2-3	TRBV9	few	-	TGTGCCAGCAGCGTAGATTCTTTTAGCACAGATACGCAGTATTTT	CASSVDSFSTDTQYF
TRBJ2-1	TRBV6-5	-	-	TGTGCCAGCAGCTCCCTCGAGGTCCGAAACCATGAGCAGTTCTTC	CASSSLEVRNHEQFF
TRBJ2-7	TRBV5-1	once	-	TGCGCCAGCAGCTTGGTTTTGGGTAGCGGAACCTACGAGCAGTACTTC	CASSLVLGSGTYEQYF
TRBJ2-3	TRBV3-1/TRBV3-2	-	-	TGTGCCAGCAGCCAGAGCACTGCAGATACGCAGTATTTT	CASSQSTADTQYF
TRBJ2-2	TRBV6-6	-	TRBD2	TGTGCCAGCAGTTTAGCGGGGGGGCTGATCGGGGAGCTGTTTTTT	CASSLAGGLIGELFF
TRBJ2-7	TRBV12-3/TRBV12-4	-	-	TGTGCCAGCAGTCTGCAGGCCGAGCAGTACTTC	CASSLQAEQYF
TRBJ2-3	TRBV4-1	-	TRBD2	TGCGCCAGCAGCCAAGAAAGGAGGCTAGCGGGGCACACAGATACGCAGTATTTT	CASSQERRLAGHTDTQYF
TRBJ1-1	TRBV3-1/TRBV3-2	-	-	TGTGCCAGCAGCCCAGGACACCGGAGTGAAGCTTTCTTT	CASSPGHRSEAFF
TRBJ2-5	TRBV2	-	-	TGTGCCAGCAGACGACAGGTTCAAGAGACCCAGTACTTC	CASRRQVQETQYF
TRBJ2-1	TRBV4-3	-	-	TGCGCCAGCAGCCAAGGTCCCCTAGCAAATGAGCAGTTCTTC	CASSQGPLANEQFF
TRBJ2-7	TRBV29-1	-	-	TGCAGCGTTGAAGCCCCCACGGCCTACGAGCAGTACTTC	CSVEAPTAYEQYF
TRBJ2-5	TRBV6-5	-	-	TGTGCCAGCAGCCTAGGGGAGACCCAGTACTTC	CASSLGETQYF
TRBJ1-1	TRBV7-3	-	TRBD1	TGTGCCAGCAGGTGGACAGGGAAGATGGAAACTGAAGCTTTCTTT	CASRWTGKMETEAFF
TRBJ2-7	TRBV28	-	TRBD2	TGTGCCAGCAGTTCAGGGACTAGGGGGGAGCAGTACTTC	CASSSGTRGEQYF
TRBJ2-7	TRBV5-6	-	-	TGTGCCAGCAGCTTGTGGGTTACCTACGAGCAGTACTTC	CASSLWVTYEQYF
TRBJ2-5	TRBV12-3/TRBV12-4	-	-	TGTGCCAGCAGTTTAGCCCTGGGGTGGGGCCAGTACTTC	CASSLALGWGQYF
TRBJ1-2	TRBV27	-	-	TGTGCCAGCAGCAGGACGGGATCTAGTGGCTACACCTTC	CASSRTGSSGYTF